This T cell receptor (beta chain) was recorded in a study of response to subunit inactivated influenza vaccine. Each CDR3 protein gets one entry after TCRdb re-called the RT-PCR reads with MiXCR. The profile shows hundreds of thousands of distinct CDR3 sequences, 25% of them singletons. Germline loops: CDR1 KGHSH, CDR2 LQKENI. V was shortened by 1 base and J by 4 bases, with 10 bases between the two germline ends. The CDR3 is made up of 14 amino acids. Regarding the study as a whole: A suggestion made by the authors is that each seasonal influenza vaccination recruits few new T cells.

About this clonotype itself: Its antigen remains unidentified.

The clonotype originates from a man aged 50 to 60 who received an inactivated influenza vaccine. The chain couples TRBV18 to TRBJ2-5, with D possibly being TRBD1 (6 bases). The sample in question was CD4+ T cells sorted from PBMCs, obtained around 5 days after vaccination. The CDR3 loop reads CASSPLTGRETQYF. The DNA of the CDR3 is TGTGCCAGCTCACCACTAACAGGGCGAGAGACCCAGTACTTC.